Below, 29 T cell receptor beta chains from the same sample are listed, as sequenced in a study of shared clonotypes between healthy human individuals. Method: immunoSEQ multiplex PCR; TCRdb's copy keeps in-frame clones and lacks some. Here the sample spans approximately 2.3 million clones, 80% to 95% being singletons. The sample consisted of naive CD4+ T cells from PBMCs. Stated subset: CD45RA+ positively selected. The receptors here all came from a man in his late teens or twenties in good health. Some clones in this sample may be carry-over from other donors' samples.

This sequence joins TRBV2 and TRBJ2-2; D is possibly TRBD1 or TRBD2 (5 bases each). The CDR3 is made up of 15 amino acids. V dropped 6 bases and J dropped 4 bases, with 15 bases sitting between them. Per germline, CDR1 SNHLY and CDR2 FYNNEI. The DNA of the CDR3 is TGTGCCAGCAGCTGGGACGGTCTCCTCACCGGGGAGCTGTTTTTT. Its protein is CASSWDGLLTGELFF. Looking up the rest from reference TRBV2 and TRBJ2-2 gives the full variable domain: EPEVTQTPSHQVTQMGQEVILRCVPISNHLYFYWYRQILGQKVEFLVSFYNNEISEKSEIFDDQFSVERPDGSNFTLKIRSTKLEDSAMYFCASSWDGLLTGELFFGEGSRLTVL.

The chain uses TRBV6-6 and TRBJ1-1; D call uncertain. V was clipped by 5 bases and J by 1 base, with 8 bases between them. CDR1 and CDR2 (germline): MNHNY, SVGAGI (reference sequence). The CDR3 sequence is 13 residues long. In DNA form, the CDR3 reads TGTGCCAGCAGTAAACCCCAGAACACTGAAGCTTTCTTT. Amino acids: CASSKPQNTEAFF.

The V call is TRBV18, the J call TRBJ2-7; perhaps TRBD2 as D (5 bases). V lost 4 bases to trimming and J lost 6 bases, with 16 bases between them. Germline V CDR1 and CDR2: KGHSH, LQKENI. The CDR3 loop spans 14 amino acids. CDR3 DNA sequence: TGTGCCAGCTCACGGGGAGATCTCTTCTTCGAGCAGTACTTC. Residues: CASSRGDLFFEQYF. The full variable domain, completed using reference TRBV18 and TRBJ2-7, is NAGVMQNPRHLVRRRGQEARLRCSPMKGHSHVYWYRQLPEEGLKFMVYLQKENIIDESGMPKERFSAEFPKEGPSILRIQQVVRGDSAAYFCASSRGDLFFEQYFGPGTRLTVT.

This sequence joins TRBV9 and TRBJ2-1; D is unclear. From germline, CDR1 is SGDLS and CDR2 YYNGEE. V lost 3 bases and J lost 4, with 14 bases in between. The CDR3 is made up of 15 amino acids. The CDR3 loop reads CASSAAPNLYNEQFF. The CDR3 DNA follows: TGTGCCAGCAGCGCTGCACCAAACCTTTACAATGAGCAGTTCTTC.

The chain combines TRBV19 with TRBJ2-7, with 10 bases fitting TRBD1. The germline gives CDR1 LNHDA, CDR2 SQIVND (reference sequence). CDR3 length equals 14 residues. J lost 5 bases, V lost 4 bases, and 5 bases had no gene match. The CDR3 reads CASSRGQGVDEQYF. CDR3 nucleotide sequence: TGTGCCAGTAGTAGAGGACAGGGGGTGGACGAGCAGTACTTC.

The CDR3 loop is CASSPASGSNEQYF. The DNA of the CDR3 is TGTGCCAGTTCCCCCGCTAGCGGGAGTAACGAGCAGTACTTC. The chain uses TRBV5-4 and TRBJ2-7; TRBD2 matches at 10 bases. Per germline, CDR1 SGHNT and CDR2 YYREEE (reference sequence). V trimming: 8 bases; J trimming: 5 bases; junction bases outside the gene matches: 10. The CDR3 has 14 residues.

The CDR3 sequence: CASGGGRNEQFF. The CDR3 bases are TGTGCCAGTGGTGGGGGCCGTAATGAGCAGTTCTTC. The V and J genes are TRBV19 and TRBJ2-1; TRBD1 might be the D (6 bases). The ends were cut back, 8 bases at V and 7 bases at J, with 12 bases in the middle. This CDR3 region has 12 residues. Germline CDR1 reads LNHDA; CDR2 reads SQIVND (reference sequence).

CDR3 residues: CASSFWEQNIQYF. CDR3 in DNA: TGTGCCAGCAGCTTTTGGGAGCAAAACATTCAGTACTTC. The chain uses TRBV7-2 and TRBJ2-4; D is perhaps TRBD2 (5 bases). Between the trimmed V and J ends, which lost 3 bases and 5 bases, there was a span of 8 bases. There are 13 residues in the CDR3. Germline V gene data show CDR1 as SGHTA and CDR2 as FQGNSA.

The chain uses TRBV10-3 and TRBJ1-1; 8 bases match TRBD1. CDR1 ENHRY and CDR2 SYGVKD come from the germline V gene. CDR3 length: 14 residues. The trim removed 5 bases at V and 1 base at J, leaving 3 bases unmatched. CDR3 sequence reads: CAISWTGPNTEAFF. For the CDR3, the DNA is TGTGCCATCAGTTGGACAGGGCCGAACACTGAAGCTTTCTTT.

The CDR3 coding sequence is TGTGCCAGCAGTTTATCGGTAGGGAAAGTAGAGACCCAGTACTTC. Protein: CASSLSVGKVETQYF. This chain links TRBV27 with TRBJ2-5, with D hard to call. The germline gives CDR1 MNHEY, CDR2 SMNVEV (reference sequence). CDR3 size: 15 residues. The V gene lost 0 bases and the J gene lost 4 bases, with 12 bases spanning the gap.

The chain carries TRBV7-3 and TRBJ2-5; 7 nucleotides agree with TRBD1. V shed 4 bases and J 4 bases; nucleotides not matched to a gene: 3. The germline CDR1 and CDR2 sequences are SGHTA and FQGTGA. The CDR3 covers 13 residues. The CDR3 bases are TGTGCCAGCAGCTCGGACAGGCGAGAGACCCAGTACTTC. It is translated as CASSSDRRETQYF.

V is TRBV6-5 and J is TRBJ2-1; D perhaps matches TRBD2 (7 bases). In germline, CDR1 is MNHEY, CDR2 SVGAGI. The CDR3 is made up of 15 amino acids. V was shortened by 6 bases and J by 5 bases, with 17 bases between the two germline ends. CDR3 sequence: CASRGGGAMHNEQFF. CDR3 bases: TGTGCCAGCAGGGGAGGGGGGGCGATGCACAATGAGCAGTTCTTC.

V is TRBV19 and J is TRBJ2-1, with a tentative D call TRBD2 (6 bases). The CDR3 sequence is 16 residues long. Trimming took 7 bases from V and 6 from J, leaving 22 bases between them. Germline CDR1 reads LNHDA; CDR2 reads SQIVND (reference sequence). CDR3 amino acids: CASKSPGDPRGNEQFF. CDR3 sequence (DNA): TGTGCCAGTAAAAGCCCGGGGGACCCGAGGGGCAATGAGCAGTTCTTC.

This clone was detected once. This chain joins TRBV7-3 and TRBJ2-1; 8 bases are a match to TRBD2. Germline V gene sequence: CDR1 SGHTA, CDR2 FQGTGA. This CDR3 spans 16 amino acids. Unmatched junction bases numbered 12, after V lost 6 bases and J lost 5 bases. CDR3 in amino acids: CASSRIGGGFDNEQFF. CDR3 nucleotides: TGTGCCAGCAGTCGTATTGGCGGGGGGTTCGACAATGAGCAGTTCTTC.

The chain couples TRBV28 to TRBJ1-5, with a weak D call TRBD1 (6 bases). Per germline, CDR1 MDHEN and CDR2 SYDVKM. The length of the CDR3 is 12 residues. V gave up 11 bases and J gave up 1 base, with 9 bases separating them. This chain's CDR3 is CAGGGSNQPQHF. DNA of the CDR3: TGTGCCGGGGGCGGGAGCAATCAGCCCCAGCATTTT.

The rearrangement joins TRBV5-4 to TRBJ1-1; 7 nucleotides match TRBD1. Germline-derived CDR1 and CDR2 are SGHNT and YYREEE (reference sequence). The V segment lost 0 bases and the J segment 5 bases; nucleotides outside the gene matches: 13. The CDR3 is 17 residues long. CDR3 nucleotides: TGTGCCAGCAGCTTGGTGCCGAGGCCAGGGGGAGGGACTGAAGCTTTCTTT. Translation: CASSLVPRPGGGTEAFF.

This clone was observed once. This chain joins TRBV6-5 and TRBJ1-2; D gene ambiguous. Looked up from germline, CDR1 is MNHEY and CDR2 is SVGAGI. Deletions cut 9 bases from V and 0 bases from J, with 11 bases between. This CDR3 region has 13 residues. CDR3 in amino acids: CASHMGSNYGYTF. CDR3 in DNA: TGTGCCAGTCATATGGGATCTAACTATGGCTACACCTTC.

The CDR3 spells CASSRPDRGGQPQHF. The DNA of the CDR3 is TGTGCCAGCAGCCGACCGGACAGGGGGGGTCAGCCCCAGCATTTT. The rearrangement uses TRBV16 and TRBJ1-5, with 10 bases aligning to TRBD1. CDR3 length equals 15 residues. The trim removed 4 bases at V and 6 bases at J, leaving 6 bases unmatched. The V gene's germline CDR1 is KGHSY and CDR2 FQNENV.

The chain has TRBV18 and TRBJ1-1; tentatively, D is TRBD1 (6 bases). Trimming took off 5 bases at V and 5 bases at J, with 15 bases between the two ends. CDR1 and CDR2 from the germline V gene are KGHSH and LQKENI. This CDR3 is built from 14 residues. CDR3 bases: TGTGCCAGCTCAGTCTCACAGGGTGGTACTGAAGCTTTCTTT. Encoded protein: CASSVSQGGTEAFF.

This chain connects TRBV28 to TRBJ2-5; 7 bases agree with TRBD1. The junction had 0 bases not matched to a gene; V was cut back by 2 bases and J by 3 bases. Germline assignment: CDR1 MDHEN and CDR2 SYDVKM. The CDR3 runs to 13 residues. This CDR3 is CASSLGTEETQYF. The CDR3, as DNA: TGTGCCAGCAGTTTAGGGACAGAAGAGACCCAGTACTTC.

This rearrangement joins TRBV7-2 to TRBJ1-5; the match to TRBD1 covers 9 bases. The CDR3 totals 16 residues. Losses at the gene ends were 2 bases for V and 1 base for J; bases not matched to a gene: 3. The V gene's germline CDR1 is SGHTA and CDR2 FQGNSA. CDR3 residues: CASSLYGTGSNQPQHF. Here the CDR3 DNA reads TGTGCCAGCAGCTTATACGGGACAGGGAGCAATCAGCCCCAGCATTTT. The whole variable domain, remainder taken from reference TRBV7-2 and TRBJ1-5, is GAGVSQSPSNKVTEKGKDVELRCDPISGHTALYWYRQSLGQGLEFLIYFQGNSAPDKSGLPSDRFSAERTGGSVSTLTIQRTQQEDSAVYLCASSLYGTGSNQPQHFGDGTRLSIL.

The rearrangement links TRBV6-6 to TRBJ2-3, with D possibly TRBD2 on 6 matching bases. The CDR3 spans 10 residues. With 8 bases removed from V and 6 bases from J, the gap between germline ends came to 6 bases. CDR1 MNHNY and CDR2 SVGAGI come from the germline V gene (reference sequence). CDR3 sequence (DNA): TGTGCCAGCGGGGGGGATACGCAGTATTTT. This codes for CASGGDTQYF.

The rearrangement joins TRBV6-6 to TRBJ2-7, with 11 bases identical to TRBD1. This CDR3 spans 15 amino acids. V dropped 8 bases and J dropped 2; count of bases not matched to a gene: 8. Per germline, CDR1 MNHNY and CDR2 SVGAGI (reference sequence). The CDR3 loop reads CASGTGGGQAYEQYF. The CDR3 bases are TGTGCCAGCGGGACAGGGGGAGGGCAAGCCTACGAGCAGTACTTC.

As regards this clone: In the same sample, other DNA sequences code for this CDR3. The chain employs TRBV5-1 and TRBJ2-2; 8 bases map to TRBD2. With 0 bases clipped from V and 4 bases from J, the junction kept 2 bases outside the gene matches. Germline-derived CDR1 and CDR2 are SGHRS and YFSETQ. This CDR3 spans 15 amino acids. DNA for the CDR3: TGCGCCAGCAGCTTGGTTGCGGGGGGCACCGGGGAGCTGTTTTTT. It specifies CASSLVAGGTGELFF.

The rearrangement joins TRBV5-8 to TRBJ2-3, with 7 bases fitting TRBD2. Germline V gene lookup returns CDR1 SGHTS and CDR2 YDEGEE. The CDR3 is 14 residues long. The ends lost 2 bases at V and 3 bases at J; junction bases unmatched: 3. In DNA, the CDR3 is TGTGCCAGCAGCTTCTGGGGGGGGACAGATACGCAGTATTTT. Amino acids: CASSFWGGTDTQYF.

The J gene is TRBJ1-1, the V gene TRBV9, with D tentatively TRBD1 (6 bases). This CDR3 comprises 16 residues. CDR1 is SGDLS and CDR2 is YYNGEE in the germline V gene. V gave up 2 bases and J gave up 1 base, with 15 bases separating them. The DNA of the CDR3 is TGTGCCAGCAGCGTCGGCCCGGTCAGGGGGAACACTGAAGCTTTCTTT. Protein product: CASSVGPVRGNTEAFF.

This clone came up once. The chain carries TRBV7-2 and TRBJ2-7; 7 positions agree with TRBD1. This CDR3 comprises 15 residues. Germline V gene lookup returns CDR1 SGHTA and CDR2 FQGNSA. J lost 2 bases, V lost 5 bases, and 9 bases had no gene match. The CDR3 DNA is TGTGCCAGCAGCCGAGTGGGGGACAGCACCTACGAGCAGTACTTC. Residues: CASSRVGDSTYEQYF.

The CDR3 nucleotides are TGTGCCAGCAGCCGCGGGACCTCTCCGGAAGCTTTCTTT. Amino acid sequence: CASSRGTSPEAFF. V and J are TRBV28 and TRBJ1-1, with D possibly TRBD1 on 5 matching bases. This CDR3 has 13 amino acids. Trimming took 6 bases from V and 8 from J, leaving 16 bases between them. Germline V gene lookup returns CDR1 MDHEN and CDR2 SYDVKM.

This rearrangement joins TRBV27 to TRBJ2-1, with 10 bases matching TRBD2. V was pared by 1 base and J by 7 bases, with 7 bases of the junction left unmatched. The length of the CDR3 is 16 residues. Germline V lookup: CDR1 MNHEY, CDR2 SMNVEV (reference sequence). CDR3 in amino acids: CASSLWASGSDNEQFF. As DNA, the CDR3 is TGTGCCAGCAGTTTATGGGCTAGCGGGAGCGATAATGAGCAGTTCTTC.